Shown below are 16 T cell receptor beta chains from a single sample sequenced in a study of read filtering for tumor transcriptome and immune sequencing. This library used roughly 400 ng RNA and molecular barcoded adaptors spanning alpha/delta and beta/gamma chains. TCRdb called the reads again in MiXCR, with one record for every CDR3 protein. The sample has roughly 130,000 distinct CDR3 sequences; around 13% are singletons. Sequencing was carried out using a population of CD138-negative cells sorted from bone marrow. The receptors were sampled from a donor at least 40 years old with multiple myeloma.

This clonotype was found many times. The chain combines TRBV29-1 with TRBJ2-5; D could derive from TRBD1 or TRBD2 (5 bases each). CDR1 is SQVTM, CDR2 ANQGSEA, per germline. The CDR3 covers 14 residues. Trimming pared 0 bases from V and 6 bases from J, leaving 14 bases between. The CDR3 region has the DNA TGCAGCGTTGAAGAGGGGACCCTCGGCAAGACCCAGTACTTC. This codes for CSVEEGTLGKTQYF. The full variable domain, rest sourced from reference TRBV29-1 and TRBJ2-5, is SAVISQKPSRDICQRGTSLTIQCQVDSQVTMMFWYRQQPGQSLTLIATANQGSEATYESGFVIDKFPISRPNLTFSTLTVSNMSPEDSSIYLCSVEEGTLGKTQYFGPGTRLLVL.

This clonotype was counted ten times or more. The CDR3 reads CASSISAAGGRNEQFF. The CDR3 bases are TGTGCCAGTAGTATCTCAGCAGCGGGGGGACGCAATGAGCAGTTCTTC. This chain links TRBV19 with TRBJ2-1; the match to TRBD2 covers 9 bases. The CDR3 sequence is 16 residues long. V was pared by 3 bases and J by 6 bases, with 9 bases of the junction left unmatched. Germline lookup yields CDR1 LNHDA and CDR2 SQIVND (reference sequence).

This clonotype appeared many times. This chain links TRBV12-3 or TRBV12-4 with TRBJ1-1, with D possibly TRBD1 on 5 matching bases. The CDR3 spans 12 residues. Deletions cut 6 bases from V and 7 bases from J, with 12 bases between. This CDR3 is CASSSGTYEAFF. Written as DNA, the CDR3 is TGTGCCAGCAGCTCCGGGACGTATGAAGCTTTCTTT.

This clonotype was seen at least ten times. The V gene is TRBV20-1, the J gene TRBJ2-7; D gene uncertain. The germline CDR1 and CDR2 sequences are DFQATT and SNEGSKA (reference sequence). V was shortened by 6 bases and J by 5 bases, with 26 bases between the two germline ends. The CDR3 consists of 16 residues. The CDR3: CSAPSARGESPDEQYF. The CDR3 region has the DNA TGCAGTGCCCCCAGTGCCCGTGGCGAGTCCCCCGACGAGCAGTACTTC.

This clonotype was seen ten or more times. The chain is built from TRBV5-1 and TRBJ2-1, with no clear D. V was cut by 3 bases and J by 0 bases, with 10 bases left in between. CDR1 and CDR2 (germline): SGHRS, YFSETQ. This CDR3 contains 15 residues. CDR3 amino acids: CASSSGPSSYNEQFF. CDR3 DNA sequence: TGCGCCAGCAGCTCCGGACCCAGCTCCTACAATGAGCAGTTCTTC.

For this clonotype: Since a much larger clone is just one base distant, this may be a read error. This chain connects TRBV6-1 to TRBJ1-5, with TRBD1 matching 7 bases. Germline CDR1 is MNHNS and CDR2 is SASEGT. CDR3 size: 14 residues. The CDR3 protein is CASSSRQGHQPQRF. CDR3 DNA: TGTGCCAGCAGTTCTAGACAGGGACATCAGCCCCAGCGTTTT.

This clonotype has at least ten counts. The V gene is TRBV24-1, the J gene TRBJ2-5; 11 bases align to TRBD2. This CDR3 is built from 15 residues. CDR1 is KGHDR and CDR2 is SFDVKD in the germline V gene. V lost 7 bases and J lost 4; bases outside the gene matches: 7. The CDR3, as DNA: TGTGCCACCAGCCTGGGGCTAGCGGGGGGAGAGACCCAGTACTTC. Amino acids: CATSLGLAGGETQYF.

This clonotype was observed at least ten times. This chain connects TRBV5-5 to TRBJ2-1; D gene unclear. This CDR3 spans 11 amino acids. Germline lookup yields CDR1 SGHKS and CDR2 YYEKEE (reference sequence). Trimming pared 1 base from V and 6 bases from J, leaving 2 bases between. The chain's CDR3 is CASSLTNEQFF. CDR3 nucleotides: TGTGCCAGCAGCTTGACCAATGAGCAGTTCTTC.

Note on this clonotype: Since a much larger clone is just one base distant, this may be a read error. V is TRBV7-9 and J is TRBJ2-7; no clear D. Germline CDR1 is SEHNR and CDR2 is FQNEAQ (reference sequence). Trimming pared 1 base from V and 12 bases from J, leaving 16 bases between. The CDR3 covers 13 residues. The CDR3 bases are TGTGCCAGCAGCTTAGAACCGAACTCTGTGCCGTACTTC. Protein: CASSLEPNSVPYF.

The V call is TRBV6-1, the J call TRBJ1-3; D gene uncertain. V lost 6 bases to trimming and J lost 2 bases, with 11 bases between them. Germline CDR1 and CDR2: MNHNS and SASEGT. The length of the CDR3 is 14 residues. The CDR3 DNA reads TGTGCCAGCAGCCCATCGGGTCCTGGAAACACCATATATTTT. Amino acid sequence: CASSPSGPGNTIYF.

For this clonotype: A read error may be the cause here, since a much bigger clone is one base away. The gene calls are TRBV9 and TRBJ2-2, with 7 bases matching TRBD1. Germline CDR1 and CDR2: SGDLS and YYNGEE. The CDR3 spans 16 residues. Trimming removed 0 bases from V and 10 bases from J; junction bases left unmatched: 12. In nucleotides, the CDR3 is TGTGCCAGCAGCGTAGGCACAGGGGCCCCCGCCGTGGAGCTGTTTTTT. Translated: CASSVGTGAPAVELFF. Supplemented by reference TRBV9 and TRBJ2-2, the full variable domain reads DSGVTQTPKHLITATGQRVTLRCSPRSGDLSVYWYQQSLDQGLQFLIQYYNGEERAKGNILERFSAQQFPDLHSELNLSSLELGDSALYFCASSVGTGAPAVELFFGEGSRLTVL.

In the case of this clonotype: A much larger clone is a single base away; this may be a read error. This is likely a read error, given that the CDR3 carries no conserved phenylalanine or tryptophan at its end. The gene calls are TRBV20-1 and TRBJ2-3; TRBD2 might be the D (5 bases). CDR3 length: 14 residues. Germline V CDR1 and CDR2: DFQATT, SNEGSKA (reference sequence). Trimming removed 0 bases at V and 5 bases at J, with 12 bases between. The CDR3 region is CSARDPLARDTQYL. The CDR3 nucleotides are TGCAGTGCTAGAGATCCCCTAGCAAGAGATACGCAGTATCTT.

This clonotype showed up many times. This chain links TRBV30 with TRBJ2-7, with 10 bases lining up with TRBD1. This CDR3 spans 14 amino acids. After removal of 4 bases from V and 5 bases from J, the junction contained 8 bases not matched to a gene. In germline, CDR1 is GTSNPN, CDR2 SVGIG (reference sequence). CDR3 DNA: TGTGCCTGGACTACCGGGACAGGGGTGCACGAGCAGTACTTC. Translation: CAWTTGTGVHEQYF. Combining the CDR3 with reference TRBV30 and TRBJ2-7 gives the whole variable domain SQTIHQWPATLVQPVGSPLSLECTVEGTSNPNLYWYRQAAGRGLQLLFYSVGIGQISSEVPQNLSASRPQDRQFILSSKKLLLSDSGFYLCAWTTGTGVHEQYFGPGTRLTVT.

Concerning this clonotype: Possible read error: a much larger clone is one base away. The CDR3 coding sequence is TGCGCCAGCAGCTTCTGGGACAGGGGAGGGAAGGTCCAGTACTTC. This gives the protein CASSFWDRGGKVQYF. The chain has TRBV5-1 and TRBJ2-5; 10 nucleotides agree with TRBD1. V lost 2 bases, J lost 10 bases, and 11 bases stayed unmatched. The CDR3 runs 15 residues. Per the germline V gene, CDR1 is SGHRS and CDR2 is YFSETQ.

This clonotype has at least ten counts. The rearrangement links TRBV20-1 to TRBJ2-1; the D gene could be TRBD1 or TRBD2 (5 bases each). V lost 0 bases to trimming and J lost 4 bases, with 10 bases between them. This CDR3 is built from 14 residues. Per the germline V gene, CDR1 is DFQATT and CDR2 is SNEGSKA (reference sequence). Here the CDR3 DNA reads TGCAGTGCTAGAGATGAGGGGATGTACAATGAGCAGTTCTTC. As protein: CSARDEGMYNEQFF.

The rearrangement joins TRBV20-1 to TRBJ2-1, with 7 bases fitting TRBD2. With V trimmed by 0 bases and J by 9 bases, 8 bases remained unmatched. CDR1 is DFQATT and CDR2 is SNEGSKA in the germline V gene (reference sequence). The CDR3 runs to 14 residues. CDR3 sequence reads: CSAREGGGPTEQFF. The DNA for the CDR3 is TGCAGTGCTAGAGAGGGGGGGGGACCTACTGAGCAGTTCTTC.